Presented here are 17 T cell receptor beta chains from one specimen sequenced in a study of blood T cell repertoires in COVID-19 (TCRdb year 2020). The receptor library was made with the immunoSEQ multiplex PCR assay. TCRdb took this table from immuneACCESS and kept in-frame rearrangements with V and J called. Such tables lack part of the clones; where checked against another copy, unresolved V genes explain under half of the gap, and the rest is unexplained. This sample is represented by tens of thousands of clones; 85% to 90% of them were singletons. 5.3% of the sample belongs to the ten largest clones. The material sequenced was peripheral blood. The receptors come from a man aged 50 to 60 with acute or convalescent COVID-19.

This rearrangement joins TRBV10-3 to TRBJ2-7; 8 positions match TRBD1. Looked up from germline, CDR1 is ENHRY and CDR2 is SYGVKD. V lost 7 bases, J lost 5 bases, and 10 bases stayed unmatched. The CDR3 is made up of 14 amino acids. CDR3 amino acids: CAITSDRGANEQYF. The CDR3 bases are TGTGCCATCACCTCAGACAGGGGAGCAAACGAGCAGTACTTC.

The rearrangement links TRBV7-8 to TRBJ2-7; a possible D gene is TRBD1 (6 bases). This CDR3 spans 12 amino acids. Germline V lookup: CDR1 SGHVS, CDR2 FQNEAQ. Trimming took 1 base from V and 5 from J, leaving 6 bases between them. In DNA form, the CDR3 reads TGTGCCAGCAGCTTAGACAGGGACGAGCAGTACTTC. Translation: CASSLDRDEQYF.

The chain is built from TRBV6-5 and TRBJ2-7, with 12 positions matching TRBD1. Per germline, CDR1 MNHEY and CDR2 SVGAGI. V gave up 5 bases and J gave up 4 bases; unmatched junction bases: 3. The CDR3 totals 14 residues. CDR3: CASSRDRGLYEQYF. As DNA, the CDR3 is TGTGCCAGCAGTCGGGACAGGGGGCTATACGAGCAGTACTTC.

The V call is TRBV4-1, the J call TRBJ1-1; 8 bases map to TRBD1. The germline gives CDR1 MGHRA, CDR2 YSYEKL. With 0 bases clipped from V and 2 bases from J, the junction kept 11 bases outside the gene matches. There are 18 residues in the CDR3. The CDR3 DNA sequence: TGCGCCAGCAGCCAAGATCCCAAGACAGGGGAACGAAACACTGAAGCTTTCTTT. As protein: CASSQDPKTGERNTEAFF.

This clone was recorded a few times. This chain links TRBV20-1 with TRBJ1-2; D unclear. The CDR3 is 10 amino acids. With 5 bases removed from V and 2 bases from J, the gap between germline ends came to 3 bases. In germline, CDR1 is DFQATT, CDR2 SNEGSKA (reference sequence). The CDR3 DNA is TGCAGTGCTGTAAACTATGGCTACACCTTC. It specifies CSAVNYGYTF.

This sequence joins TRBV4-1 and TRBJ2-3; a possible D gene is TRBD2 (5 bases). From germline, CDR1 is MGHRA and CDR2 YSYEKL. The CDR3 has 14 amino acids. V lost 4 bases and J lost 5, with 13 bases in between. The chain's CDR3 is CASSRNLEGDTQYF. As DNA, the CDR3 is TGCGCCAGCAGCCGTAACCTAGAGGGAGATACGCAGTATTTT.

This chain links TRBV7-9 with TRBJ1-2; D uncertain. V was shortened by 3 bases and J by 3 bases, with 14 bases between the two germline ends. This CDR3 has 15 residues. Germline-derived CDR1 and CDR2 are SEHNR and FQNEAQ (reference sequence). CDR3: CASSFEGSEDYGYTF. In nucleotides, the CDR3 is TGTGCCAGCAGCTTTGAGGGATCCGAGGACTATGGCTACACCTTC.

The rearrangement links TRBV24-1 to TRBJ2-2; D is possibly TRBD2 (6 bases). Germline loops: CDR1 KGHDR, CDR2 SFDVKD. V lost 0 bases to trimming and J lost 4 bases, with 11 bases between them. The CDR3 extends over 16 amino acids. The CDR3 here is CATSDLKGAGTGELFF. The CDR3 region has the DNA TGTGCCACCAGTGATTTGAAAGGAGCGGGCACCGGGGAGCTGTTTTTT.

The chain has TRBV14 and TRBJ2-2; 7 nucleotides align to TRBD1. The CDR3 has 18 residues. V was pared by 3 bases and J by 4 bases, with 14 bases of the junction left unmatched. The germline V gene encodes CDR1 SGHDN and CDR2 FVKESK. CDR3 loop: CASSHRSPTGLLTGELFF. CDR3 DNA: TGTGCCAGCAGCCACAGGTCCCCGACAGGGCTGCTCACCGGGGAGCTGTTTTTT.

The gene calls are TRBV6-5 and TRBJ2-1, with 12 bases matching TRBD2. This CDR3 contains 15 residues. Germline V gene sequence: CDR1 MNHEY, CDR2 SVGAGI. After removal of 4 bases from V and 5 bases from J, the junction contained 3 bases not matched to a gene. The CDR3 bases are TGTGCCAGCAGTTCCCGACTAGCGGGGGACAATGAGCAGTTCTTC. This codes for CASSSRLAGDNEQFF.

This chain uses TRBV4-2 with TRBJ1-6, with 11 bases matching TRBD1. Looked up from germline, CDR1 is LGHNA and CDR2 is YNFKEQ. CDR3 length: 15 amino acids. V gave up 2 bases and J gave up 8 bases; unmatched junction bases: 2. CDR3 residues: CASSQRTGGDSPLHF. The CDR3 DNA is TGTGCCAGCAGCCAACGGACAGGGGGCGATTCACCCCTCCACTTT.

V and J are TRBV5-1 and TRBJ1-1; the D gene is possibly TRBD1 (5 bases). The CDR3 is 13 residues long. The V end was cut by 4 bases, the J end by 1 base, with 8 bases between. From germline, CDR1 is SGHRS and CDR2 YFSETQ. The CDR3 region is CASSQQGNTEAFF. In DNA form, the CDR3 reads TGCGCCAGCAGCCAGCAGGGGAACACTGAAGCTTTCTTT.

CDR3 in DNA: TGTGCCAGCAGCTTCGGACTAGCGGGATACAATGAGCAGTTCTTC. Protein product: CASSFGLAGYNEQFF. The rearrangement joins TRBV13 to TRBJ2-1, with TRBD2 identical over 12 bases. Germline V gene lookup returns CDR1 PRHDT and CDR2 FYEKMQ (reference sequence). The CDR3 has 15 residues. After removal of 3 bases from V and 4 bases from J, the junction contained 1 base not matched to a gene. The full variable domain, its missing parts supplied by reference TRBV13 and TRBJ2-1, is AAGVIQSPRHLIKEKRETATLKCYPIPRHDTVYWYQQGPGQDPQFLISFYEKMQSDKGSIPDRFSAQQFSDYHSELNMSSLELGDSALYFCASSFGLAGYNEQFFGPGTRLTVL.

The chain couples TRBV27 to TRBJ2-1; D may be TRBD2 (6 bases). The CDR3 length is 15 residues. The V end lost 7 bases, the J end lost 2 bases, and 15 bases lay between the germline ends. CDR1 and CDR2 (germline): MNHEY, SMNVEV (reference sequence). The CDR3 DNA follows: TGTGCCAGCACCCGCCCGGGCGGGACCTACAATGAGCAGTTCTTC. Its translation is CASTRPGGTYNEQFF.

There are a few counts of this clone. The V and J genes are TRBV12-3 or TRBV12-4 and TRBJ1-2; D not resolved. The CDR3 runs 13 residues. Trimming took 6 bases from V and 4 from J, leaving 12 bases between them. In DNA form, the CDR3 reads TGTGCCAGCAGCCTGGGCCAGCCCTATGGCTACACCTTC. Residues: CASSLGQPYGYTF.

The chain employs TRBV6-5 and TRBJ1-3, with a possible D match to TRBD1 (5 bases). Germline V gene data show CDR1 as MNHEY and CDR2 as SVGAGI. Between the trimmed V and J ends, which lost 0 bases and 0 bases, there was a span of 9 bases. The CDR3 has 16 amino acids. Here the CDR3 reads CASSYSKGLSGNTIYF. The DNA of the CDR3 is TGTGCCAGCAGTTACTCGAAGGGGCTCTCTGGAAACACCATATATTTT.

The gene calls are TRBV6-5 and TRBJ2-1; 12 nucleotides match TRBD2. Germline CDR1 is MNHEY and CDR2 is SVGAGI. This CDR3 contains 15 residues. With 5 bases clipped from V and 9 bases from J, the junction kept 8 bases outside the gene matches. This chain's CDR3 is CASSRLAGASSEQFF. In DNA form, the CDR3 reads TGTGCCAGCAGTCGACTAGCGGGAGCCTCTAGTGAGCAGTTCTTC.